The 25 T cell receptor beta chains below were found in one sample sequenced in a study of blood T cell repertoires in COVID-19. Repertoires were generated with immunoSEQ multiplex PCR, while TCRdb's copy carries only in-frame clones and drops some. The table shows approximately 300,000 clones, with roughly 80% occurring only once. Sequenced material: peripheral blood. The source of these receptors is a person between 70 and 80 years old with COVID-19, enrolled during active disease.

V gene TRBV30 combines with J gene TRBJ2-7; no reliable D call. The CDR3 contains 14 residues. The ends were cut back, 5 bases at V and 3 bases at J, with 17 bases in the middle. Germline CDR1 and CDR2: GTSNPN and SVGIG (reference sequence). Written as DNA, the CDR3 is TGTGCCTGGGTCCCTCAGCTAGGAAGCTACGAGCAGTACTTC. Translating it yields CAWVPQLGSYEQYF.

V usage is TRBV28 and J usage is TRBJ2-3, with D maybe TRBD1 (6 bases). The CDR3 runs 14 residues. Per the germline V gene, CDR1 is MDHEN and CDR2 is SYDVKM. V lost 4 bases to trimming and J lost 2 bases, with 10 bases between them. Here the CDR3 DNA reads TGTGCCAGCAGTTCAGGGGCCCACACAGATACGCAGTATTTT. Translation: CASSSGAHTDTQYF.

The V call is TRBV5-1, the J call TRBJ1-6, with 8 bases matching TRBD1. Germline-derived CDR1 and CDR2 are SGHRS and YFSETQ. V shed 2 bases and J 10 bases; nucleotides not matched to a gene: 5. This CDR3 region has 14 residues. CDR3 region: CASSFDRGGSPLHF. In DNA, the CDR3 is TGCGCCAGCAGCTTTGACAGGGGCGGCTCACCCCTCCACTTT. The complete variable domain, with remaining parts taken from reference TRBV5-1 and TRBJ1-6, reads KAGVTQTPRYLIKTRGQQVTLSCSPISGHRSVSWYQQTPGQGLQFLFEYFSETQRNKGNFPGRFSGRQFSNSRSEMNVSTLELGDSALYLCASSFDRGGSPLHFGNGTRLTVT.

The chain links TRBV30 to TRBJ1-2; D is unclear. The length of the CDR3 is 14 residues. V shed 0 bases and J shed 8 bases, with 16 bases lying between them. CDR1 is GTSNPN, CDR2 SVGIG, per germline (reference sequence). The CDR3 is CAWSVGGDHRGYTF. CDR3 bases: TGTGCCTGGAGTGTCGGAGGAGACCACCGGGGCTACACCTTC.

The J gene is TRBJ1-2, the V gene TRBV24-1, with TRBD1 matching 7 bases. The V segment lost 4 bases and the J segment 5 bases; nucleotides outside the gene matches: 6. CDR3 length equals 14 residues. Germline V gives CDR1 KGHDR, CDR2 SFDVKD. Written as DNA, the CDR3 is TGTGCCACCAGTGACCGGACAGGTTCTTATGGCTACACCTTC. Amino acids: CATSDRTGSYGYTF.

The chain uses TRBV4-2 and TRBJ1-4; a possible D gene is TRBD1 (6 bases). There are 16 residues in the CDR3. Looked up from germline, CDR1 is LGHNA and CDR2 is YNFKEQ. The V end was cut by 4 bases, the J end by 5 bases, with 17 bases between. The CDR3 protein is CASSPQTGALNEKLFF. The DNA of the CDR3 is TGTGCCAGCAGCCCGCAGACAGGTGCCCTGAATGAAAAACTGTTTTTT.

The CDR3 nucleotides are TGTGCCAGCAGTGAAGAGGTAGCGGGAGTGCCCCCCACCTACAATGAGCAGTTCTTC. Protein: CASSEEVAGVPPTYNEQFF. This chain uses TRBV6-1 with TRBJ2-1; 9 bases are a match to TRBD2. The CDR3 contains 19 residues. J lost 2 bases, V lost 1 base, and 12 bases had no gene match. Germline lookup yields CDR1 MNHNS and CDR2 SASEGT.

The gene calls are TRBV30 and TRBJ1-6; TRBD1 matches 7 bases. This CDR3 region has 15 residues. Germline-derived CDR1 and CDR2 are GTSNPN and SVGIG (reference sequence). V dropped 1 base and J dropped 9; count of bases not matched to a gene: 9. The CDR3 coding sequence is TGTGCCTGGAGTGGGCCCGGGACAGCTAGTTCACCCCTCCACTTT. Translating gives CAWSGPGTASSPLHF.

The DNA for the CDR3 is TGTGCCAGTAGTATTTCATCAGGGGGAAGGGAGCAGTACTTC. It specifies CASSISSGGREQYF. V is TRBV19 and J is TRBJ2-7; TRBD1 matches at 7 bases. The CDR3 spans 14 residues. Germline assignment: CDR1 LNHDA and CDR2 SQIVND (reference sequence). The V gene end was trimmed by 3 bases and the J gene end by 7 bases; junction bases not matched to a gene: 9.

This clone was counted a single time. The gene calls are TRBV5-1 and TRBJ1-1; 8 bases match TRBD1. CDR1 is SGHRS, CDR2 YFSETQ, per germline. After removal of 0 bases from V and 1 base from J, the junction contained 2 bases not matched to a gene. The CDR3 spans 15 residues. The CDR3 DNA sequence: TGCGCCAGCAGCTTGGCGGGGACAGGGAACACTGAAGCTTTCTTT. Translated: CASSLAGTGNTEAFF. The full variable domain, in which reference TRBV5-1 and TRBJ1-1 provide the parts outside the CDR3, is KAGVTQTPRYLIKTRGQQVTLSCSPISGHRSVSWYQQTPGQGLQFLFEYFSETQRNKGNFPGRFSGRQFSNSRSEMNVSTLELGDSALYLCASSLAGTGNTEAFFGQGTRLTVV.

This clone came up a few times. This sequence joins TRBV9 and TRBJ2-4; TRBD1 is a possible D gene (5 bases). Germline values: CDR1 SGDLS, CDR2 YYNGEE. The CDR3 contains 15 residues. Trimming stripped 0 bases from V and 2 bases from J, with 9 bases between. CDR3 in DNA: TGTGCCAGCAGCGTAGGCGACAGTACCAAAAACATTCAGTACTTC. Protein: CASSVGDSTKNIQYF.

The rearrangement links TRBV5-6 to TRBJ1-1; 8 bases fit TRBD1. CDR3 size: 16 residues. From germline, CDR1 is SGHDT and CDR2 YYEEEE. Trimming removed 0 bases from V and 6 bases from J; junction bases left unmatched: 10. The CDR3 bases are TGTGCCAGCAGCTTGGAAGGTGGACAGGGTATCCCTGAAGCTTTCTTT. It yields the protein CASSLEGGQGIPEAFF.

The CDR3 loop is CATSDFTGQYF. The DNA for the CDR3 is TGTGCCACCAGTGATTTTACAGGGCAGTACTTC. The chain links TRBV24-1 to TRBJ2-7; the D gene is possibly TRBD1 (5 bases). This CDR3 has 11 residues. Germline assignment: CDR1 KGHDR and CDR2 SFDVKD. V shed 1 base and J shed 9 bases, with 6 bases lying between them.

The chain links TRBV3-1 (or the pseudogene TRBV3-2) to TRBJ1-2; possibly TRBD1 for D (6 bases). Per the germline V gene, CDR1 is LGHDT and CDR2 is YNNKEL (reference sequence). The CDR3 runs to 13 residues. Trimming removed 4 bases from V and 14 bases from J, with 20 bases in between. The CDR3 DNA is TGTGCCAGCAGCCCAAGGGGGGGCACAGGGAGGACCTTC. Its protein is CASSPRGGTGRTF.

This rearrangement joins TRBV18 to TRBJ2-5, with 12 bases identical to TRBD2. The CDR3 has 17 amino acids. Trimming removed 2 bases from V and 3 bases from J; junction bases left unmatched: 7. Germline CDR1 reads KGHSH; CDR2 reads LQKENI. The CDR3 is CASSPLRLAGAKETQYF. The CDR3 bases are TGTGCCAGCTCACCATTGAGACTAGCGGGGGCGAAAGAGACCCAGTACTTC.

The V call is TRBV7-9, the J call TRBJ1-2; D is uncertain. Germline CDR1 is SEHNR and CDR2 is FQNEAQ (reference sequence). The CDR3 sequence is 13 residues long. Between the trimmed V and J ends, which lost 2 bases and 2 bases, there was a span of 6 bases. CDR3 DNA: TGTGCCAGCAGCTTAAATTCGAACTATGGCTACACCTTC. It encodes CASSLNSNYGYTF.

The chain links TRBV30 to TRBJ1-2; possibly TRBD1 for D (5 bases). The CDR3 is 11 amino acids. The V end lost 7 bases, the J end lost 8 bases, and 14 bases lay between the germline ends. The germline CDR1 and CDR2 sequences are GTSNPN and SVGIG (reference sequence). CDR3 in DNA: TGTGCCTTCCAGGGTTTAGGGGGCTACACCTTC. It is translated as CAFQGLGGYTF.

This chain uses TRBV7-3 with TRBJ2-3, with a possible D match to TRBD2 (6 bases). The CDR3 has 13 residues. Trimming pared 5 bases from V and 4 bases from J, leaving 10 bases between. Per germline, CDR1 SGHTA and CDR2 FQGTGA. CDR3 residues: CASSRSGADTQYF. The CDR3 DNA reads as TGTGCCAGCAGCCGTAGCGGAGCAGATACGCAGTATTTT.

The J gene is TRBJ2-2, the V gene TRBV4-2, with 10 bases aligning to TRBD2. The CDR3 length is 18 residues. V shed 0 bases, J shed 0 bases, and the junction held 4 bases outside the gene matches. The germline V gene has CDR1 LGHNA and CDR2 YNFKEQ. The CDR3 here is CASSQDTGTSANTGELFF. CDR3 DNA: TGTGCCAGCAGCCAAGATACCGGGACTAGCGCGAACACCGGGGAGCTGTTTTTT.

This sequence joins TRBV6-5 and TRBJ2-1; tentatively, D is TRBD2 (6 bases). The germline V and J ends were trimmed by 0 bases and 4 bases, with 10 bases remaining between them. The CDR3 spans 15 residues. CDR1 and CDR2 from the germline V gene are MNHEY and SVGAGI. CDR3 in amino acids: CASSYSPGLYNEQFF. The CDR3 DNA is TGTGCCAGCAGTTACTCCCCGGGACTGTACAATGAGCAGTTCTTC.

The V and J genes are TRBV7-6 and TRBJ2-1; 11 positions match TRBD2. V was clipped by 1 base and J by 4 bases; unmatched bases: 0. Germline V gene sequence: CDR1 SGHVS, CDR2 FNYEAQ. This CDR3 has 15 residues. CDR3 in DNA: TGTGCCAGCAGCTTAGTAGCGGGGGGGTACAATGAGCAGTTCTTC. Translation: CASSLVAGGYNEQFF.

The chain has TRBV5-4 and TRBJ2-7; a possible D gene is TRBD2 (6 bases). This CDR3 contains 14 residues. V was shortened by 4 bases and J by 4 bases, with 15 bases between the two germline ends. Germline CDR1 reads SGHNT; CDR2 reads YYREEE (reference sequence). The CDR3 bases are TGTGCCAGCAGCAAGCCGGGACTCACATACGAGCAGTACTTC. Its translation is CASSKPGLTYEQYF.

The chain links TRBV7-8 to TRBJ1-5; D is uncertain. CDR1 is SGHVS and CDR2 is FQNEAQ in the germline V gene. V gave up 5 bases and J gave up 5 bases, with 7 bases separating them. CDR3 length: 12 amino acids. As DNA, the CDR3 is TGTGCCAGCAGCCAAAGCTATCAGCCCCAGCATTTT. This gives the protein CASSQSYQPQHF. The variable domain in full, with the rest retrieved from reference TRBV7-8 and TRBJ1-5, is GAGVSQSPRYKVAKRGQDVALRCDPISGHVSLFWYQQALGQGPEFLTYFQNEAQLDKSGLPSDRFFAERPEGSVSTLKIQRTQQEDSAVYLCASSQSYQPQHFGDGTRLSIL.

J is TRBJ2-3 and V is TRBV28, with 14 bases matching TRBD2. The germline V gene encodes CDR1 MDHEN and CDR2 SYDVKM. The CDR3 is 19 residues long. The V gene end was trimmed by 4 bases and the J gene end by 6 bases; junction bases not matched to a gene: 15. For the CDR3, the DNA is TGTGCCAGCAGTTCGAGACTCCGACTAGCGGGAGGGCCGGTGGATACGCAGTATTTT. Its protein product is CASSSRLRLAGGPVDTQYF.

This clone showed up just once. The gene calls are TRBV28 and TRBJ2-7, with D possibly matching TRBD2 (6 bases). Germline lookup yields CDR1 MDHEN and CDR2 SYDVKM. V lost 6 bases, J lost 2 bases, and 17 bases lay in between. The CDR3 is 15 residues long. The CDR3 reads CASSILLAGPYEQYF. CDR3 DNA sequence: TGTGCCAGCAGCATTTTGCTGGCGGGGCCCTACGAGCAGTACTTC.